These T cell receptor beta chains were read from a single sample in a study of blood T cell repertoires in COVID-19. The table came from immunoSEQ multiplex PCR; TCRdb's copy has only in-frame clones and leaves some out. The sample includes about 390,000 clones, around 87% of them seen just once. The sequencing sample was made of peripheral blood. Receptor source: a woman aged 55-75 years with COVID-19, enrolled during active disease. Both conserved end residues are trimmed from each CDR3.

j_call v_call cdr3_aa
TRBJ2-7 TRBV19 ASSIGQGSPYEQY
TRBJ2-2 TRBV5-1 ASSLSANTGELF
TRBJ1-2 TRBV30 AWSVGGTGITYGYT
TRBJ1-5 TRBV5-8 ASSSTGLSNQPQH
TRBJ2-1 TRBV5-1 ASRDRGDSYNEQF
TRBJ2-2 TRBV7-7 ASSPGLAGAGELF
TRBJ1-5 TRBV2 ASSRDGEDQPQH
TRBJ1-2 TRBV5-6 ASSTPWTENYGYT
TRBJ2-5 TRBV10-3 AAGRPGEETQY
TRBJ2-1 TRBV7-2 ASSPGALAGVYNEQF
TRBJ2-5 TRBV5-5 ASSLELALGETQY
TRBJ1-5 TRBV7-9 ASSLGGTRGRGNQPQH
TRBJ2-1 TRBV5-1 ASSLVGQGSYNEQF
TRBJ2-1 TRBV6-5 ASSPVPSNEQF
TRBJ2-7 TRBV18 ASSAAGTGGYEQY
TRBJ2-1 TRBV15 ATSRAPPVAYNEQF
TRBJ1-3 TRBV5-1 ASSGSNQGKGNTIY